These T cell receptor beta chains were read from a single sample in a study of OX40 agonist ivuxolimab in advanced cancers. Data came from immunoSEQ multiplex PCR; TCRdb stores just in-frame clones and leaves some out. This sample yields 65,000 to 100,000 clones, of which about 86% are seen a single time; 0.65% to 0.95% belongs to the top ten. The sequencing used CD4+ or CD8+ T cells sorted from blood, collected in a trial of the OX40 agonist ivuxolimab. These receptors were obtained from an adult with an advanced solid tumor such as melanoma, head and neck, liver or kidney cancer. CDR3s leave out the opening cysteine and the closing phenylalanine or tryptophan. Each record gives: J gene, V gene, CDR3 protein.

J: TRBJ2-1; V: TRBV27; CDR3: ASSLKPGGVNEQF
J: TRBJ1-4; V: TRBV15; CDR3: ATSPKDRAANEKLF
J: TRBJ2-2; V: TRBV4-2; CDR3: ASSQDLGGRAVTGELF
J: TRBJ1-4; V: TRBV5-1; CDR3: ASSPTNNEKLF
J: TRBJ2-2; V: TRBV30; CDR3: AWLDSLTTGELF
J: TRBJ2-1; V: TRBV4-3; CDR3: ASSQVPSGSYNEQF
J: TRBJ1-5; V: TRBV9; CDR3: ASSGEPNQPQH
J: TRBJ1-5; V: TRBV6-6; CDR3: ASRRTVAVNQPQH
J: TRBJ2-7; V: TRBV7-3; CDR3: ASSSSGSGEQY
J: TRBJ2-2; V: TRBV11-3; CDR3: ASSGRPNTGELF
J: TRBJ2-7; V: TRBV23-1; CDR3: ASSHSTGAVVYEQY
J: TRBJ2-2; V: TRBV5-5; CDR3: ASSLFANTGELF
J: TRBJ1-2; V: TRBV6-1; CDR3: ASGPGQRLYGYT
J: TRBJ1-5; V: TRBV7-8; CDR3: ASSTWTDNQPQH
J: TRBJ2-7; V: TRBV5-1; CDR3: ASSLGGGTYEQY
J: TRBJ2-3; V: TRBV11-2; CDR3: ASSLIGRADTQY
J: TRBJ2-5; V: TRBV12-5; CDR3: ASGLGTRDETQY
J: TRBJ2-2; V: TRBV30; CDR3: AWSPSGRGELF
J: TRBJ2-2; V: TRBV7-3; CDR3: ASSLRADRGAGELF
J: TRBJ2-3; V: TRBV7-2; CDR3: ASSLGASTDTQY
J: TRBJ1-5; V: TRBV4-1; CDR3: ARGDRHNQPQH
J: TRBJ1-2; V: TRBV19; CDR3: ASSIDLRGGYT
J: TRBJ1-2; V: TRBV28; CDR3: ASFWVGYT
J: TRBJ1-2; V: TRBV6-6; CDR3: ASSQDRGYGYT
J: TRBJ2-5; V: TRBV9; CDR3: ASSVHGHQETQY
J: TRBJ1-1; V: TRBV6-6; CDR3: ASKGQAGTEAF
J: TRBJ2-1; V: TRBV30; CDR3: AWRPSGKGYNEQF
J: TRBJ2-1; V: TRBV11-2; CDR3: ASSLTGGRGPNEQF
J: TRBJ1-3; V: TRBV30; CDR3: AWGSSGNTIY
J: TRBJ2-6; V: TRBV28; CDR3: ASRPAGLFLTGANVLT
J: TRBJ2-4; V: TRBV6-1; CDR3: ASNQGKNIQY
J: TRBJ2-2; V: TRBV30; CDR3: AWHLAGGTNTGELF
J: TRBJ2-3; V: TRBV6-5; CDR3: ASSSGSSTDTQY
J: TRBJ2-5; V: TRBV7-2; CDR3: ASSLVAGEETQY
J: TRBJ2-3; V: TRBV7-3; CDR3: ASSLGLAGEGAQY
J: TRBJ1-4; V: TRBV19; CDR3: ASSQRMSGTGEKLF
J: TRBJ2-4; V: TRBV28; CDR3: ASRTGENIQY
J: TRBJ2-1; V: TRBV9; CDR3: ASSVQGGRSNEQF
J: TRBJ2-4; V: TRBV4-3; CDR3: ASSQDSAGRTKNIQY
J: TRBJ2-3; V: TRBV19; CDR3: ASGSAGGVDTQY
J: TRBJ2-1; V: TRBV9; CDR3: ASSSPFGFVF
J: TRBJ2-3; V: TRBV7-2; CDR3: ASSLGAGVLDTQY
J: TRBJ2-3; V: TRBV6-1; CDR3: ASSERPSVSTDTQY
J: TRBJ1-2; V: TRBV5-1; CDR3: ASSRTDPNGYT
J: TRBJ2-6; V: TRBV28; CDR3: ASSLVRTNVLT
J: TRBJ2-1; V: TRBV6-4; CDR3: ASSATRNNEQF
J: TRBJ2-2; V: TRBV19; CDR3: ASSLNRGGTGELF
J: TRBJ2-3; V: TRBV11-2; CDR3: ASSLRLDFKGTQY
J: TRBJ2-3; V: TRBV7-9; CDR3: ASSLRDTQY
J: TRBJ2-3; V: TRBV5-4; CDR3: ASSFGTTDTQY
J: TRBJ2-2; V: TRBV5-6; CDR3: ASSFRNTGELF
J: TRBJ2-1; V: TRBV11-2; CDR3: ASSPQNEQF
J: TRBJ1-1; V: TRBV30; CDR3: AWRVTGAGGTEAF
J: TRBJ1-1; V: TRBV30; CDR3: AWSLTGGDTEAF